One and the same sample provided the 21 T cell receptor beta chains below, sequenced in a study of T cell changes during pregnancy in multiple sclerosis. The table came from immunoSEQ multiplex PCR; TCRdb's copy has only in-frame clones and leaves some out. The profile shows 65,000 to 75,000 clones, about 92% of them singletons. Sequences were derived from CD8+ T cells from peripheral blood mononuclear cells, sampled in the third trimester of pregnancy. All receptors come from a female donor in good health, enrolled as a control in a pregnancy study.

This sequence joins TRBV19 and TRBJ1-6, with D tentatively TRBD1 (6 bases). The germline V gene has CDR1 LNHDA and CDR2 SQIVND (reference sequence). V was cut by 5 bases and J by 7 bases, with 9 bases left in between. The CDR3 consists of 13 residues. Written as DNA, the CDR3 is TGTGCCAGTAGTTGGGGGCCAAATTCACCCCTCCACTTT. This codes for CASSWGPNSPLHF. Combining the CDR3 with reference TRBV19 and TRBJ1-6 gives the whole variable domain DGGITQSPKYLFRKEGQNVTLSCEQNLNHDAMYWYRQDPGQGLRLIYYSQIVNDFQKGDIAEGYSVSREKKESFPLTVTSAQKNPTAFYLCASSWGPNSPLHFGNGTRLTVT.

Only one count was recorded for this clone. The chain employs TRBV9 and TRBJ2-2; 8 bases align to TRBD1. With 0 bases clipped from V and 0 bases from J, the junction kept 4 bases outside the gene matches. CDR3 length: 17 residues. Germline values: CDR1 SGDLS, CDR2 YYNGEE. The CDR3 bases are TGTGCCAGCAGCGTAGAGAGGACAGGGCCGAACACCGGGGAGCTGTTTTTT. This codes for CASSVERTGPNTGELFF.

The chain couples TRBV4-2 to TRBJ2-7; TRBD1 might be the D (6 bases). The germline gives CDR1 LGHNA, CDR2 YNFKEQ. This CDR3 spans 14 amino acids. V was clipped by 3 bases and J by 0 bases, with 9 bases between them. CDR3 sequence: CASSHRDTSYEQYF. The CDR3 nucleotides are TGTGCCAGCAGCCATCGGGACACCTCCTACGAGCAGTACTTC.

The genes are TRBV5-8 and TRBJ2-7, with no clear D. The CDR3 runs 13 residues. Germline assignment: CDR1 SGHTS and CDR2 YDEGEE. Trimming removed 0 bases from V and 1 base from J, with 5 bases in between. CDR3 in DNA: TGTGCCAGCAGCTTGGGGGCTTCCTACGAGCAGTACTTC. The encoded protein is CASSLGASYEQYF.

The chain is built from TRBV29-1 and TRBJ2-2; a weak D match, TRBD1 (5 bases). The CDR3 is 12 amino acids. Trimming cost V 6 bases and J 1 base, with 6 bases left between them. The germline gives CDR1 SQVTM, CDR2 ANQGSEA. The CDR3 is CSVTENTGELFF. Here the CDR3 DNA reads TGCAGCGTGACAGAGAACACCGGGGAGCTGTTTTTT.

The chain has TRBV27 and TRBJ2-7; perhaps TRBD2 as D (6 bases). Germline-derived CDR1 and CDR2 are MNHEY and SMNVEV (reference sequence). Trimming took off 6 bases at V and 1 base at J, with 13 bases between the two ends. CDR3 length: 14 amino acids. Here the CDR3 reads CASSTGTASYEQYF. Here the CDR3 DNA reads TGTGCCAGCAGCACCGGGACTGCATCCTACGAGCAGTACTTC.

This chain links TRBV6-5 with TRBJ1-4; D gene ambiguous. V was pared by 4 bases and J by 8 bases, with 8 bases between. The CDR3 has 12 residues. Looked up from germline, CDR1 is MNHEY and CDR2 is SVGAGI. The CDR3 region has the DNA TGTGCCAGCAGTTTTCGAGGGGAAAAACTGTTTTTT. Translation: CASSFRGEKLFF.

CDR3 in amino acids: CASSGGLGDYEQYF. The CDR3 coding sequence is TGTGCCAGCAGCGGAGGACTGGGAGATTACGAGCAGTACTTC. V usage is TRBV5-6 and J usage is TRBJ2-7; D is possibly TRBD2 (5 bases). CDR1 and CDR2 from the germline V gene are SGHDT and YYEEEE. The CDR3 is 14 residues long. Trimming shortened V by 4 bases and J by 4 bases, and 15 bases separated the two germline ends.

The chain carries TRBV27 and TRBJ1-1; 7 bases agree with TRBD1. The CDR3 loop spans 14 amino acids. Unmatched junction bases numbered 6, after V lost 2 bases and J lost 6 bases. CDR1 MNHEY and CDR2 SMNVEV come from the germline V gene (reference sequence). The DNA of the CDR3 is TGTGCCAGCAGTTTAGTAAGGGACAGCGCTGAAGCTTTCTTT. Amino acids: CASSLVRDSAEAFF.

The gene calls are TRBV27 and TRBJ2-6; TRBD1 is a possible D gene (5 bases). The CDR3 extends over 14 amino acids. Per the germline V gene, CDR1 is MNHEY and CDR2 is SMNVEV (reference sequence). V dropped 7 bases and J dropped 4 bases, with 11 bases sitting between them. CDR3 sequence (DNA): TGTGCCAGCACCGCAGGGTGGGGGGCCAACGTCCTGACTTTC. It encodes CASTAGWGANVLTF.

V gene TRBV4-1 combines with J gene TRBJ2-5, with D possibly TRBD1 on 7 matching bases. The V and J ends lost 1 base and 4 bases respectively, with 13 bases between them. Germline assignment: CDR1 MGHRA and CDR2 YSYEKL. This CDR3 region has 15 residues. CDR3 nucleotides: TGCGCCAGCAGCCAAGCTTTCCAGGGGGGAGAGACCCAGTACTTC. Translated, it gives CASSQAFQGGETQYF.

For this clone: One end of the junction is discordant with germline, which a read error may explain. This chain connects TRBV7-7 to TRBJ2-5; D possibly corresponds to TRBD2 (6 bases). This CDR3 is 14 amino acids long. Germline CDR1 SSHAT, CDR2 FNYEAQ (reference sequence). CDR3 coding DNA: TGTGCTAGCAGCTCGGCTAGCGATCGGGAGACCCAGTACTTC. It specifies CASSSASDRETQYF. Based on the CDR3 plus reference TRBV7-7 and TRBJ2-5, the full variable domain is GAGVSQSPRYKVTKRGQDVTLRCDPISSHATLYWYQQALGQGPEFLTYFNYEAQPDKSGLPSDRFSAERPEGSISTLTIQRTEQRDSAMYRCASSSASDRETQYFGPGTRLLVL.

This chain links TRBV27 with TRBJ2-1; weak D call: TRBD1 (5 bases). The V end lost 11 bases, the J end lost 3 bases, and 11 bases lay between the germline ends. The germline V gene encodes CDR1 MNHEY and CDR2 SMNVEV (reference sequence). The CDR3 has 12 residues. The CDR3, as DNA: TGTGCCGCAGGGCAGGACTACAATGAGCAGTTCTTC. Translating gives CAAGQDYNEQFF.

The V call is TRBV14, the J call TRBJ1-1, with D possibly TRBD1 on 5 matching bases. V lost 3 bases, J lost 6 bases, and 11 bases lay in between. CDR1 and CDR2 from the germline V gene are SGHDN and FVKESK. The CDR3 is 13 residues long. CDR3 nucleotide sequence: TGTGCCAGCAGCCACCAGGGTTTCTCTGAAGCTTTCTTT. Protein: CASSHQGFSEAFF.

The chain's CDR3 is CASSSGLAGGLLGDEQYF. DNA of the CDR3: TGTGCCAGTAGTTCCGGACTAGCGGGGGGCTTGCTGGGGGACGAGCAGTACTTC. The V call is TRBV19, the J call TRBJ2-7, with 14 positions matching TRBD2. In germline, CDR1 is LNHDA, CDR2 SQIVND (reference sequence). V gave up 5 bases and J gave up 5 bases; unmatched junction bases: 14. The CDR3 consists of 18 residues.

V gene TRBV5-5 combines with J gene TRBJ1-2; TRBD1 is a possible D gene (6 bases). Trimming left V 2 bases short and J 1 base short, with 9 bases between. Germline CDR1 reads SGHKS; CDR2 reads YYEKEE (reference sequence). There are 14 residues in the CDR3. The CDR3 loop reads CASSLQGGNYGYTF. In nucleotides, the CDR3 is TGTGCCAGCAGCTTACAGGGTGGTAACTATGGCTACACCTTC.

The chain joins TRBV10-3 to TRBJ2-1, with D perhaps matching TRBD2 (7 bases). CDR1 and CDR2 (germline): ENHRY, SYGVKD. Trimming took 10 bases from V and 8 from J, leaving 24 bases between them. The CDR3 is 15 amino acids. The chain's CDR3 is CATLRARGGRDEQFF. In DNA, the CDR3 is TGTGCCACCCTGAGGGCTAGGGGGGGCCGGGATGAGCAGTTCTTC.

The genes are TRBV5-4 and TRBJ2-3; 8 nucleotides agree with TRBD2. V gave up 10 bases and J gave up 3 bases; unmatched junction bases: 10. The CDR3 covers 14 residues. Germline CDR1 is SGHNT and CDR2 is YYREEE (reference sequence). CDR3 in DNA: TGTGCCGTCGGCGGGGGGCAGAGGACAGATACGCAGTATTTT. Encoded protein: CAVGGGQRTDTQYF. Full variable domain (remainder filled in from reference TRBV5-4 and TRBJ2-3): ETGVTQSPTHLIKTRGQQVTLRCSSQSGHNTVSWYQQALGQGPQFIFQYYREEENGRGNFPPRFSGLQFPNYSSELNVNALELDDSALYLCAVGGGQRTDTQYFGPGTRLTVL.

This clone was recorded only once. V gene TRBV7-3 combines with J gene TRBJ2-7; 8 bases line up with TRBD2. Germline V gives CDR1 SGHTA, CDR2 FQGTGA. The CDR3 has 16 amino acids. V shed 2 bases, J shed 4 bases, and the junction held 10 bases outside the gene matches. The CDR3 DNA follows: TGTGCCAGCAGCTTATATGGCGGGGGGTCCGCATACGAGCAGTACTTC. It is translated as CASSLYGGGSAYEQYF. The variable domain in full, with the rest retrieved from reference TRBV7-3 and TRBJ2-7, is GAGVSQTPSNKVTEKGKYVELRCDPISGHTALYWYRQSLGQGPEFLIYFQGTGAADDSGLPNDRFFAVRPEGSVSTLKIQRTERGDSAVYLCASSLYGGGSAYEQYFGPGTRLTVT.

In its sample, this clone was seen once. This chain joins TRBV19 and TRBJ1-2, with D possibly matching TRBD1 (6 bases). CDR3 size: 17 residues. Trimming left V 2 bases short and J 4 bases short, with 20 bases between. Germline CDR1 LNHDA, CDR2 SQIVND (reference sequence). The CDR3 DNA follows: TGTGCCAGTAGTATACAGTCGGACAGCCCAGTTCCCTATGGCTACACCTTC. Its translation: CASSIQSDSPVPYGYTF.

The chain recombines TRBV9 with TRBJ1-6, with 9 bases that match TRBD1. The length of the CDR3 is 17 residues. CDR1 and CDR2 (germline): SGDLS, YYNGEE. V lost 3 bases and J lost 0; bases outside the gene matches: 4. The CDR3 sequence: CASSAGTGSSYNSPLHF. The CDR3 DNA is TGTGCCAGCAGCGCCGGGACAGGGAGCTCCTATAATTCACCCCTCCACTTT.